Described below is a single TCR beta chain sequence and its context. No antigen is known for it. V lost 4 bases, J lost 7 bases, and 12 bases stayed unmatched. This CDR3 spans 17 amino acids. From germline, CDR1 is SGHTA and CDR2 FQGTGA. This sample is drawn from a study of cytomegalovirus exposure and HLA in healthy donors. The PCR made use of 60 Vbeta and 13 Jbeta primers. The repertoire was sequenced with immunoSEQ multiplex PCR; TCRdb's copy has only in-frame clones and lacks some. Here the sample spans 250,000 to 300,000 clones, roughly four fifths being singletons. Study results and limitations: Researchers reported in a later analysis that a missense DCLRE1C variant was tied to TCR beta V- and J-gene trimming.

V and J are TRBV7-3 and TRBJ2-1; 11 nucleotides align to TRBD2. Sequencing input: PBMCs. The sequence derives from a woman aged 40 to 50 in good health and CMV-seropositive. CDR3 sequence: CASSSIPGLAGGNEQFF. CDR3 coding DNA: TGTGCCAGCAGCTCCATCCCGGGGCTAGCGGGAGGTAATGAGCAGTTCTTC.